Shown below are 22 T cell receptor beta chains from a single sample sequenced in a study of Japanese encephalitis immunity and Zika vaccine responses. CFSE-labeled PBMCs were cultured about 6 days with peptide pools, each at roughly 0.93 ug/mL. The sort collected unfixed, live, CD56-CD19-CD16-CD3+CD4+ CFSE-low proliferating CD4 T cells. One entry per CDR3 protein, called by TCRdb with MiXCR from the 5' RACE reads. Of about 250 distinct CDR3 sequences in the sample, about 4.5% are singletons; the top ten hold approximately 28%. Specimen: antigen-activated CD4+ T cells from blood, cultured, collected during a Zika inactivated vaccine study. The receptor set was obtained from an adult woman who received an inactivated Zika virus vaccine.

This clonotype rates as large. The V gene is TRBV20-1, the J gene TRBJ1-5; the D gene is possibly TRBD1 (5 bases). The CDR3 length is 12 residues. Trimming pared 0 bases from V and 9 bases from J, leaving 9 bases between. CDR1 and CDR2 from the germline V gene are DFQATT and SNEGSKA (reference sequence). DNA for the CDR3: TGCAGTGCTAGAGATTTCGGGGGGCCCCAGCATTTT. Translation: CSARDFGGPQHF.

This clonotype is classed as medium-sized. The rearrangement links TRBV24-1 to TRBJ2-2; 7 nucleotides agree with TRBD1. CDR1 KGHDR and CDR2 SFDVKD come from the germline V gene. The J segment lost 4 bases and the V segment lost 5 bases, leaving 9 bases of the junction unmatched. This CDR3 region has 16 residues. The chain's CDR3 is CATSATSGGITGELFF. CDR3 sequence (DNA): TGTGCCACCAGTGCAACATCAGGGGGTATCACCGGGGAGCTGTTTTTT.

By its share, this clonotype is medium-sized. V gene TRBV7-9 combines with J gene TRBJ2-2; 9 bases align to TRBD1. This CDR3 has 14 residues. Trimming at V came to 7 bases and at J to 3 bases, leaving 3 bases not matched to a gene. CDR1 is SEHNR, CDR2 FQNEAQ, per germline (reference sequence). CDR3 sequence (DNA): TGTGCCAGCAAGGGACAGGGCGACACCGGGGAGCTGTTTTTT. Residues: CASKGQGDTGELFF. Filled out from reference TRBV7-9 and TRBJ2-2, the complete variable domain reads DTGVSQNPRHKITKRGQNVTFRCDPISEHNRLYWYRQTLGQGPEFLTYFQNEAQLEKSRLLSDRFSAERPKGSFSTLEIQRTEQGDSAMYLCASKGQGDTGELFFGEGSRLTVL.

This clonotype is judged medium-sized. V is TRBV25-1 and J is TRBJ2-7; D is ambiguous. The CDR3 sequence is 13 residues long. CDR1 is MGHDK and CDR2 is SYGVNS in the germline V gene. Trimming took off 6 bases at V and 3 bases at J, with 12 bases between the two ends. The CDR3 loop is CASSRDGNYEQYF. The CDR3 DNA follows: TGTGCCAGCAGCAGAGACGGAAACTACGAGCAGTACTTC.

This clonotype is categorized as large. The chain combines TRBV4-3 with TRBJ1-6, with D possibly TRBD1 on 5 matching bases. The germline V gene has CDR1 LGHNA and CDR2 YSLEER. V lost 4 bases, J lost 7 bases, and 14 bases lay in between. The length of the CDR3 is 15 residues. The chain's CDR3 is CASSRGGGNNSPLHF. As DNA, the CDR3 is TGCGCCAGCAGCCGTGGGGGAGGAAACAATTCACCCCTCCACTTT.

This clonotype is categorized as large (0.1 to 1%). The junction does not match germline at one end; this may be a read error. The rearrangement links TRBV7-7 to TRBJ2-3, with D possibly matching TRBD2 (5 bases). This CDR3 comprises 15 residues. CDR1 and CDR2 (germline): SSHAT, FNYEAQ (reference sequence). In DNA form, the CDR3 reads TGTGCTAGCAGCTTACTGGGGAGCGAAACAGATACGCAGTATTTT. Protein product: CASSLLGSETDTQYF.

This clonotype is classed as hyperexpanded. The chain carries TRBV11-2 and TRBJ1-2; the D gene is possibly TRBD1 (5 bases). The CDR3 extends over 14 amino acids. CDR1 SGHAT and CDR2 FQNNGV come from the germline V gene. V dropped 2 bases and J dropped 8 bases, with 15 bases sitting between them. CDR3 coding DNA: TGTGCCAGCAGCTTATTCGGGGCAGGGCAAGGCTACACCTTC. Protein: CASSLFGAGQGYTF.

This clonotype was seen many times. A much larger clone lies one base from this, so it may be a read error. This chain joins TRBV4-3 and TRBJ2-3, with TRBD1 as a possible D gene (6 bases). The CDR3 has 14 residues. Germline V gene data show CDR1 as LGHNA and CDR2 as YSLEER. The DNA for the CDR3 is TGCGCCAGCAGCCAGGCGGACAGCACAGATACGCGGTATTTT. It translates to CASSQADSTDTRYF.

This clonotype is labeled large. V is TRBV29-1 and J is TRBJ2-6; D not resolved. The CDR3 has 13 amino acids. Trimming left V 2 bases short and J 1 base short, with 3 bases between. Looked up from germline, CDR1 is SQVTM and CDR2 is ANQGSEA. CDR3 region: CSVEKSGANVLTF. The CDR3 nucleotides are TGCAGCGTTGAAAAATCTGGGGCCAACGTCCTGACTTTC.

This clonotype is large (0.1 to 1%). This chain connects TRBV4-3 to TRBJ1-1, with D unresolved. V lost 0 bases to trimming and J lost 6 bases, with 5 bases between them. There are 12 residues in the CDR3. Per the germline V gene, CDR1 is LGHNA and CDR2 is YSLEER. The CDR3 loop is CASSQDRAEAFF. CDR3 coding DNA: TGCGCCAGCAGCCAAGATCGGGCTGAAGCTTTCTTT.

This clonotype is large by share. The chain uses TRBV4-3 and TRBJ1-1; tentative D call: TRBD1 (6 bases). CDR1 is LGHNA, CDR2 YSLEER, per germline. Trimming stripped 8 bases from V and 2 bases from J, with 21 bases between. CDR3 length: 16 residues. The CDR3 nucleotides read TGCGCCAGCTCTCTCGGGGGAGGGGGGATTAACACTGAAGCTTTCTTT. Translated: CASSLGGGGINTEAFF.

This clonotype rates as medium-sized (0.01 to 0.1%). This chain uses TRBV19 with TRBJ2-2; 9 bases align to TRBD2. CDR1 and CDR2 (germline): LNHDA, SQIVND (reference sequence). This CDR3 has 15 residues. V was pared by 5 bases and J by 7 bases, with 8 bases of the junction left unmatched. The chain's CDR3 is CASSLSGGSIGELFF. As DNA, the CDR3 is TGTGCCAGTAGTTTGAGCGGGGGGTCCATCGGGGAGCTGTTTTTT.

By proportion, this clonotype is medium-sized. The CDR3 protein is CASRKSWGGNEQFF. CDR3 DNA sequence: TGCGCCAGCCGAAAGTCCTGGGGGGGCAATGAGCAGTTCTTC. This chain links TRBV5-1 with TRBJ2-1, with 7 nucleotides matching TRBD2. The V and J ends lost 7 bases and 6 bases, in that order; junction bases with no gene match: 10. This CDR3 spans 14 amino acids. CDR1 and CDR2 (germline): SGHRS, YFSETQ.

By sample fraction, this clonotype is medium-sized. The chain is built from TRBV5-1 and TRBJ1-3; possible D gene TRBD1, 6 bases. Germline CDR1 reads SGHRS; CDR2 reads YFSETQ. With 4 bases removed from V and 2 bases from J, the gap between germline ends came to 13 bases. The CDR3 length is 15 residues. CDR3 in DNA: TGCGCCAGCAGCCATGGGGGGCAAACTGGAAACACCATATATTTT. It specifies CASSHGGQTGNTIYF.

This clonotype qualifies as large (0.1 to 1%). J is TRBJ2-1 and V is TRBV4-3; perhaps TRBD2 as D (7 bases). With 1 base removed from V and 10 bases from J, the gap between germline ends came to 14 bases. From germline, CDR1 is LGHNA and CDR2 YSLEER. This CDR3 region has 14 residues. CDR3 residues: CASSQGERGAEQFF. CDR3 sequence (DNA): TGCGCCAGCAGCCAAGGGGAACGGGGGGCCGAGCAGTTCTTC.

By share, this clonotype ranks as hyperexpanded. The chain couples TRBV29-1 to TRBJ2-6, with no clear D. Germline V gene sequence: CDR1 SQVTM, CDR2 ANQGSEA. This CDR3 is built from 13 residues. The CDR3 DNA sequence: TGCAGTACCTCTGGGCCTGGGGCCAACGTCCTGACTTTC. The encoded protein is CSTSGPGANVLTF.

This clonotype qualifies as medium-sized (0.01 to 0.1%). The chain is built from TRBV9 and TRBJ1-2; D is unresolved. The CDR3 length is 13 residues. Trimming removed 0 bases at V and 2 bases at J, with 5 bases between. In germline, CDR1 is SGDLS, CDR2 YYNGEE. The CDR3 bases are TGTGCCAGCAGCGTAGATCGGAACTATGGCTACACCTTC. The encoded protein is CASSVDRNYGYTF.

This clonotype is large by share. The chain uses TRBV4-3 and TRBJ2-2; D call uncertain. CDR1 is LGHNA, CDR2 YSLEER, per germline. The CDR3 is 13 amino acids. V gave up 0 bases and J gave up 1 base, with 0 bases separating them. The CDR3 DNA reads TGCGCCAGCAGCCAAGAGAACACCGGGGAGCTGTTTTTT. Translated, it gives CASSQENTGELFF.

This clonotype was seen many times. J is TRBJ2-7 and V is TRBV2; no reliable D call. Germline V gives CDR1 SNHLY, CDR2 FYNNEI. The CDR3 extends over 16 amino acids. Deletions cut 2 bases from V and 2 bases from J, with 16 bases between. CDR3 bases: TGTGCCAGCAGTGAAAATGTCGGACCGTCCCCCTACGAGCAGTACGTC. Encoded protein: CASSENVGPSPYEQYV.

By share, this clonotype ranks as large (0.1 to 1%). The chain links TRBV4-3 to TRBJ1-1, with D possibly TRBD1 on 6 matching bases. The ends were cut back, 5 bases at V and 3 bases at J, with 13 bases in the middle. The CDR3 loop spans 14 amino acids. Per germline, CDR1 LGHNA and CDR2 YSLEER. DNA for the CDR3: TGCGCCAGCAGCGTGCAGGAGGGGGACACTGAAGCTTTCTTT. Amino acid sequence: CASSVQEGDTEAFF.

By share, this clonotype ranks as large. V gene TRBV24-1 combines with J gene TRBJ2-1; the D is unclear. Germline CDR1 is KGHDR and CDR2 is SFDVKD. The CDR3 contains 12 residues. V was cut by 5 bases and J by 7 bases, with 8 bases left in between. The CDR3 DNA reads as TGTGCCACCAGTGGAGCGACTAATGAGCAGTTCTTC. It encodes CATSGATNEQFF.

This clonotype is hyperexpanded in the sample. The chain uses TRBV5-6 and TRBJ1-1; tentative D call: TRBD1 (5 bases). The CDR3 is made up of 14 amino acids. Trimming took off 0 bases at V and 0 bases at J, with 6 bases between the two ends. Germline V lookup: CDR1 SGHDT, CDR2 YYEEEE. CDR3 region: CASSLGGMNTEAFF. In DNA form, the CDR3 reads TGTGCCAGCAGCTTGGGGGGCATGAACACTGAAGCTTTCTTT.